This T cell receptor beta chain was captured by sequencing in a study of patients and donors after allogeneic stem cell transplantation. TCRdb called the RT-PCR reads again in MiXCR, with one record for every CDR3 protein. The sample includes over 350,000 distinct CDR3 sequences, 16% of them seen just once. This CDR3 region has 15 residues. Trimming stripped 7 bases from V and 0 bases from J, with 12 bases between. From germline, CDR1 is KGHDR and CDR2 SFDVKD. This clonotype was sampled from a human donor who was either an allogeneic HSCT recipient or a stem cell or donor lymphocyte infusion donor (not recorded which). It is not recorded whose cells these are; they may come from a transplant donor. The source material was blood, either unsorted or a sorted T cell fraction (not recorded which). The V and J genes are TRBV24-1 and TRBJ1-3; TRBD1 is a possible D gene (5 bases). The CDR3, as DNA: TGTGCCACCAGCGATGGGGCTAGCTCTGGAAACACCATATATTTT. It specifies CATSDGASSGNTIYF.